These 24 T cell receptor beta chains share one sample of origin, sequenced in a study of cytomegalovirus exposure and HLA in healthy donors. TCRdb's copy holds only in-frame clones and misses some; the assay was immunoSEQ multiplex PCR. Of 55,000 to 75,000 clones listed, 94% were seen once; the top ten hold roughly 4.4%. Sequenced: PBMCs. All receptors come from a man aged 18 to 35 in good health and CMV-seropositive.

This clone was recorded once. The chain has TRBV19 and TRBJ1-1, with TRBD1 matching over 9 bases. J lost 4 bases, V lost 6 bases, and 9 bases had no gene match. Germline CDR1 and CDR2: LNHDA and SQIVND (reference sequence). There are 15 residues in the CDR3. This CDR3 is CASRRDRVFGTEAFF. DNA for the CDR3: TGTGCCAGTAGAAGGGACAGGGTATTTGGCACTGAAGCTTTCTTT.

This chain uses TRBV27 with TRBJ2-1; D not resolved. With 4 bases removed from V and 12 bases from J, the gap between germline ends came to 22 bases. This CDR3 has 15 amino acids. Germline lookup yields CDR1 MNHEY and CDR2 SMNVEV (reference sequence). In DNA, the CDR3 is TGTGCCAGCAGTTCCATTCTCCCCCCTACCCAATGGCAGTTCTTC. Translated: CASSSILPPTQWQFF.

The chain links TRBV27 to TRBJ2-1; perhaps TRBD2 as D (5 bases). Trimming cost V 2 bases and J 0 bases, with 14 bases left between them. Germline CDR1 and CDR2: MNHEY and SMNVEV (reference sequence). This CDR3 region has 17 residues. In nucleotides, the CDR3 is TGTGCCAGCAGTTTAAAACTTAGCGTAAGCTCCTACAATGAGCAGTTCTTC. This encodes CASSLKLSVSSYNEQFF.

CDR3 amino acids: CASSNPGLVYEQYF. The CDR3 DNA is TGTGCCAGCAGTAACCCGGGATTAGTCTACGAGCAGTACTTC. The chain employs TRBV7-9 and TRBJ2-7; D is perhaps TRBD2 (5 bases). This CDR3 contains 14 residues. CDR1 and CDR2 from the germline V gene are SEHNR and FQNEAQ (reference sequence). The ends were cut back, 6 bases at V and 3 bases at J, with 15 bases in the middle.

The V and J genes are TRBV19 and TRBJ2-3, with 8 bases lining up with TRBD2. Per germline, CDR1 LNHDA and CDR2 SQIVND (reference sequence). This CDR3 is 16 amino acids long. The V gene end was trimmed by 4 bases and the J gene end by 5 bases; junction bases not matched to a gene: 11. The CDR3 sequence: CASSKVPGGPGDTQYF. CDR3 DNA: TGTGCCAGTAGTAAGGTGCCGGGGGGGCCGGGAGATACGCAGTATTTT.

This chain uses TRBV12-5 with TRBJ2-5; 15 bases are shared with TRBD2. Trimming cost V 6 bases and J 4 bases; bases outside gene matches: 3. CDR1 and CDR2 from the germline V gene are LGHNT and FRNRAP. The CDR3 totals 15 residues. For the CDR3, the DNA is TGTGCTAGTGGGGAGGGACTAGCGGGGGGAGAGACCCAGTACTTC. This gives the protein CASGEGLAGGETQYF.

The V and J genes are TRBV7-9 and TRBJ2-1; D uncertain. CDR1 and CDR2 from the germline V gene are SEHNR and FQNEAQ (reference sequence). There are 15 residues in the CDR3. Trimming removed 5 bases at V and 0 bases at J, with 11 bases between. The chain's CDR3 is CASSTTSSSYNEQFF. The CDR3 DNA reads as TGTGCCAGCAGCACGACATCGAGCTCCTACAATGAGCAGTTCTTC.

The rearrangement uses TRBV2 and TRBJ2-3, with 10 bases matching TRBD1. J was trimmed by 3 bases and V by 5 bases; bases with no gene match: 2. Germline V gives CDR1 SNHLY, CDR2 FYNNEI. The CDR3 consists of 14 residues. CDR3 nucleotide sequence: TGTGCCAGCAGTATGGGACAGGGGACAGATACGCAGTATTTT. Encoded protein: CASSMGQGTDTQYF.

V usage is TRBV27 and J usage is TRBJ2-7; no firm D call. The CDR3 extends over 13 amino acids. Germline V lookup: CDR1 MNHEY, CDR2 SMNVEV (reference sequence). Trimming pared 3 bases from V and 0 bases from J, leaving 6 bases between. Here the CDR3 DNA reads TGTGCCAGCAGTTTGTCTCCCTCCTACGAGCAGTACTTC. Translation gives CASSLSPSYEQYF.

This clone occurred once. This chain uses TRBV28 with TRBJ2-3; TRBD2 matches at 12 bases. Germline CDR1 is MDHEN and CDR2 is SYDVKM. CDR3 size: 18 residues. V lost 7 bases and J lost 3; bases outside the gene matches: 14. CDR3 protein: CASNIFLASGGGTDTQYF. The CDR3 nucleotides are TGTGCCAGCAATATATTCCTGGCTAGCGGGGGGGGGACAGATACGCAGTATTTT.

The rearrangement uses TRBV5-4 and TRBJ2-7; the D gene is possibly TRBD2 (6 bases). V lost 0 bases and J 6 bases, leaving 10 bases between the germline ends. The germline CDR1 and CDR2 sequences are SGHNT and YYREEE (reference sequence). The length of the CDR3 is 13 residues. DNA for the CDR3: TGTGCCAGCAGCTTGGGGGACTCGGGCGAGCAGTACTTC. Encoded protein: CASSLGDSGEQYF. The entire variable domain, with the rest obtained from reference TRBV5-4 and TRBJ2-7, is as follows: ETGVTQSPTHLIKTRGQQVTLRCSSQSGHNTVSWYQQALGQGPQFIFQYYREEENGRGNFPPRFSGLQFPNYSSELNVNALELDDSALYLCASSLGDSGEQYFGPGTRLTVT.

This clone turned up a few times. The chain joins TRBV7-3 to TRBJ2-5, with 7 positions matching TRBD1. The junction had 7 bases not matched to a gene; V was cut back by 4 bases and J by 2 bases. Looked up from germline, CDR1 is SGHTA and CDR2 is FQGTGA. The CDR3 length is 15 residues. The CDR3 spells CASSSDRDPQETQYF. The CDR3 bases are TGTGCCAGCAGCTCAGACAGGGATCCACAAGAGACCCAGTACTTC.

The chain uses TRBV5-5 and TRBJ2-7; 7 bases map to TRBD2. The J segment lost 2 bases and the V segment lost 2 bases, leaving 22 bases of the junction unmatched. The germline CDR1 and CDR2 sequences are SGHKS and YYEKEE (reference sequence). The CDR3 is made up of 20 amino acids. CDR3 region: CASSFGGWGLPPTLTYEQYF. The CDR3 nucleotides are TGTGCCAGCAGCTTCGGGGGGTGGGGACTCCCGCCGACACTCACCTACGAGCAGTACTTC.

This clone showed up just a few times. J is TRBJ1-1 and V is TRBV6-5; 8 nucleotides agree with TRBD1. The ends lost 10 bases at V and 4 bases at J; junction bases unmatched: 11. CDR1 is MNHEY and CDR2 is SVGAGI in the germline V gene. CDR3 length: 14 residues. CDR3 nucleotide sequence: TGTGCCACCACGACAGGGGCGAGGAGCACTGAAGCTTTCTTT. Amino acids: CATTTGARSTEAFF.

V is TRBV7-9 and J is TRBJ2-1; 8 bases are shared with TRBD2. Per germline, CDR1 SEHNR and CDR2 FQNEAQ (reference sequence). J gave up 4 bases and V 5 bases, and 7 bases lay outside the gene matches. The CDR3 is 15 residues long. In nucleotides, the CDR3 is TGTGCCAGCAGCCCCGGGAGGGGGAAATACAATGAGCAGTTCTTC. This sequence encodes CASSPGRGKYNEQFF.

The chain combines TRBV7-9 with TRBJ2-7; possible D gene TRBD2, 6 bases. V lost 6 bases, J lost 7 bases, and 22 bases lay in between. The germline V gene encodes CDR1 SEHNR and CDR2 FQNEAQ (reference sequence). This CDR3 is built from 15 residues. CDR3 sequence reads: CASSSSTRGLREQYF. Written as DNA, the CDR3 is TGTGCCAGCAGTTCGTCGACTAGAGGGTTAAGGGAGCAGTACTTC.

For this clone: One junction end does not reproduce the germline sequence, and a read error may be involved. J is TRBJ2-1 and V is TRBV7-7; 7 bases agree with TRBD1. Germline V lookup: CDR1 SSHAT, CDR2 FNYEAQ (reference sequence). This CDR3 has 13 residues. CDR3 region: CASSKTGYNEQFF. The CDR3 nucleotides are TGTGCTAGCAGCAAGACAGGGTACAATGAGCAGTTCTTC.

This chain links TRBV10-3 with TRBJ2-1; 10 bases fit TRBD1. The CDR3 is 15 amino acids. V was clipped by 6 bases and J by 5 bases; unmatched bases: 7. Per the germline V gene, CDR1 is ENHRY and CDR2 is SYGVKD. The CDR3 here is CAIRTGQGGDNEQFF. The CDR3 region has the DNA TGTGCCATCAGAACTGGACAGGGGGGAGACAATGAGCAGTTCTTC.

This chain connects TRBV5-1 to TRBJ1-2; 7 bases match TRBD1. There are 17 residues in the CDR3. The germline gives CDR1 SGHRS, CDR2 YFSETQ. Trimming took 0 bases from V and 0 from J; bases not matched to a gene: 8. CDR3: CASSLAEGAPSNYGYTF. Here the CDR3 DNA reads TGCGCCAGCAGCTTGGCGGAGGGGGCGCCATCTAACTATGGCTACACCTTC. The full variable domain, its missing parts supplied by reference TRBV5-1 and TRBJ1-2, is KAGVTQTPRYLIKTRGQQVTLSCSPISGHRSVSWYQQTPGQGLQFLFEYFSETQRNKGNFPGRFSGRQFSNSRSEMNVSTLELGDSALYLCASSLAEGAPSNYGYTFGSGTRLTVV.

The chain uses TRBV15 and TRBJ2-6; 7 bases map to TRBD2. The CDR3 contains 16 residues. Trimming took 3 bases from V and 0 from J; bases not matched to a gene: 2. Germline V lookup: CDR1 LNHNV, CDR2 YYDKDF (reference sequence). CDR3: CATSSKRGSGANVLTF. The DNA for the CDR3 is TGTGCCACCAGCAGTAAGCGGGGCTCTGGGGCCAACGTCCTGACTTTC.

The chain links TRBV7-3 to TRBJ2-3; TRBD1 aligns across 8 bases. Losses at the gene ends were 5 bases for V and 12 bases for J; bases not matched to a gene: 10. Germline V gene sequence: CDR1 SGHTA, CDR2 FQGTGA. This CDR3 contains 13 residues. The CDR3 region is CASSPDRGRSQYF. The CDR3 DNA reads TGTGCCAGCAGCCCCGACAGGGGTCGAAGTCAGTATTTT. The whole variable domain, remainder taken from reference TRBV7-3 and TRBJ2-3, is GAGVSQTPSNKVTEKGKYVELRCDPISGHTALYWYRQSLGQGPEFLIYFQGTGAADDSGLPNDRFFAVRPEGSVSTLKIQRTERGDSAVYLCASSPDRGRSQYFGPGTRLTVL.

The genes are TRBV5-4 and TRBJ1-4; 8 positions agree with TRBD1. The CDR3 consists of 16 residues. Germline CDR1 SGHNT, CDR2 YYREEE (reference sequence). V lost 0 bases and J lost 3; bases outside the gene matches: 4. The CDR3 coding sequence is TGTGCCAGCAGCTTGGCCGAGACAGGGGCTAATGAAAAACTGTTTTTT. This sequence encodes CASSLAETGANEKLFF.

The chain has TRBV30 and TRBJ1-2; TRBD1 matches 7 bases. After removal of 3 bases from V and 2 bases from J, the junction contained 6 bases not matched to a gene. Per the germline V gene, CDR1 is GTSNPN and CDR2 is SVGIG (reference sequence). This CDR3 comprises 14 residues. DNA of the CDR3: TGTGCCTGGAGCGCCGGACAGGTGAACTATGGCTACACCTTC. This gives the protein CAWSAGQVNYGYTF.

In its sample, this clone was seen once. The rearrangement joins TRBV4-3 to TRBJ2-3, with D perhaps TRBD1 (6 bases). Trimming stripped 0 bases from V and 0 bases from J, with 25 bases between. Germline loops: CDR1 LGHNA, CDR2 YSLEER. This CDR3 has 21 residues. The CDR3 spells CASSQDFYQGSSSFSTDTQYF. In DNA, the CDR3 is TGCGCCAGCAGCCAAGATTTCTACCAGGGGTCGTCCTCTTTTAGCACAGATACGCAGTATTTT.